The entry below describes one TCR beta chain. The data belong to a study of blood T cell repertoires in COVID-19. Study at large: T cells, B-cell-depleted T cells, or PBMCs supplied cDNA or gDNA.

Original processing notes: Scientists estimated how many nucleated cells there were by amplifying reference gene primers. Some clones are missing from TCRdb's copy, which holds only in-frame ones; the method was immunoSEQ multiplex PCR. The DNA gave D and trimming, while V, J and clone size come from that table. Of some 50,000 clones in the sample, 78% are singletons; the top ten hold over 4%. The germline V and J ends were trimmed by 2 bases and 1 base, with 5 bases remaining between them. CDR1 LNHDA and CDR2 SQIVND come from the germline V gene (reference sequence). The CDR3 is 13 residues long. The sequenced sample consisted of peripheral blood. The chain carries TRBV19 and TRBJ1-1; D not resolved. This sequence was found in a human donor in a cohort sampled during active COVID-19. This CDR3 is CASSISKNTEAFF. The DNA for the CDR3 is TGTGCCAGTAGTATATCCAAGAACACTGAAGCTTTCTTT.